Listed here are 27 T cell receptor beta chains from one sample, sequenced in a study of shared clonotypes between healthy human individuals. CD45RO-negative cells were positively selected for CCR7, leaving out terminally differentiated effector memory CD45RA+ cells. The assay was immunoSEQ multiplex PCR, and TCRdb's table has in-frame clones only and misses some. The table records more than 2 million clones, around 93% of them present only once. The sequenced sample was naive CD8+ T cells from PBMCs. The receptors stem from a man between 18 and 29 years old in good health. Some clones in this sample may be carry-over from other donors' samples.

The chain carries TRBV27 and TRBJ2-2; 10 bases match TRBD1. Germline CDR1 is MNHEY and CDR2 is SMNVEV (reference sequence). J was trimmed by 6 bases and V by 9 bases; bases with no gene match: 10. This CDR3 has 15 amino acids. CDR3 DNA: TGTGCCAGTCGGGGGAGACAGGGGGCGGCCGGGGAGCTGTTTTTT. This translates into CASRGRQGAAGELFF.

The chain joins TRBV27 to TRBJ2-6, with unresolved D. The germline V gene has CDR1 MNHEY and CDR2 SMNVEV (reference sequence). V shed 6 bases and J shed 6 bases, with 15 bases lying between them. The CDR3 is made up of 15 amino acids. The CDR3 DNA reads as TGTGCCAGCAGGACCAGTGCCGCCAAGGCCAACGTCCTGACTTTC. Translating it yields CASRTSAAKANVLTF.

This sequence joins TRBV6-5 and TRBJ2-7; TRBD2 agrees at 11 bases. The V segment lost 6 bases and the J segment 1 base; nucleotides outside the gene matches: 5. Germline-derived CDR1 and CDR2 are MNHEY and SVGAGI. The CDR3 is 15 amino acids. The CDR3 loop is CASSSGTSGSYEQYF. CDR3 nucleotide sequence: TGTGCCAGCAGCTCCGGGACTAGCGGATCCTACGAGCAGTACTTC.

The CDR3 DNA reads TGTGCCAGCATGAGGGGGACCGAGACGAACAATGAGCAGTTCTTC. This gives the protein CASMRGTETNNEQFF. The chain couples TRBV2 to TRBJ2-1; D might be TRBD1 (6 bases). Trimming stripped 7 bases from V and 5 bases from J, with 18 bases between. Germline CDR1 reads SNHLY; CDR2 reads FYNNEI. The CDR3 consists of 15 residues.

V is TRBV28 and J is TRBJ1-2; TRBD1 aligns across 9 bases. Trimming removed 5 bases from V and 3 bases from J; junction bases left unmatched: 7. CDR1 is MDHEN and CDR2 is SYDVKM in the germline V gene. This CDR3 is 15 amino acids long. The CDR3 spells CASSPGTGYDYGYTF. The CDR3 DNA is TGTGCCAGCAGTCCCGGGACAGGGTATGACTATGGCTACACCTTC.

CDR3 amino acids: CASSYAALGGQDGYTF. In nucleotides, the CDR3 is TGTGCCAGCAGCTATGCCGCCTTAGGGGGGCAAGATGGCTACACCTTC. J is TRBJ1-2 and V is TRBV5-4, with a weak D call TRBD1 (6 bases). Per germline, CDR1 SGHNT and CDR2 YYREEE (reference sequence). The CDR3 totals 16 residues. The V and J ends lost 3 bases and 6 bases respectively, with 21 bases between them.

This chain joins TRBV10-3 and TRBJ2-2; possibly TRBD1 for D (6 bases). The CDR3 has 13 residues. Germline V gene data show CDR1 as ENHRY and CDR2 as SYGVKD. V dropped 8 bases and J dropped 1 base, with 8 bases sitting between them. CDR3: CAIPRGNTGELFF. CDR3 DNA: TGTGCCATCCCCAGGGGGAACACCGGGGAGCTGTTTTTT.

The chain has TRBV7-9 and TRBJ2-1, with TRBD2 matching 16 bases. The CDR3 is 13 residues long. Losses at the gene ends were 9 bases for V and 12 bases for J; bases not matched to a gene: 5. CDR1 is SEHNR and CDR2 is FQNEAQ in the germline V gene (reference sequence). CDR3 protein: CASTGLAGGGQFF. The CDR3 DNA reads as TGTGCCAGTACGGGACTAGCGGGAGGGGGGCAGTTCTTC.

This chain joins TRBV27 and TRBJ2-1; 7 bases fit TRBD1. Germline CDR1 and CDR2: MNHEY and SMNVEV (reference sequence). V shed 4 bases, J shed 0 bases, and the junction held 3 bases outside the gene matches. This CDR3 spans 15 amino acids. Written as DNA, the CDR3 is TGTGCCAGCAGTTCGGGACAGCCCTCCTACAATGAGCAGTTCTTC. Encoded protein: CASSSGQPSYNEQFF.

This chain joins TRBV27 and TRBJ1-6, with D uncertain. Deletions cut 5 bases from V and 10 bases from J, with 12 bases between. In germline, CDR1 is MNHEY, CDR2 SMNVEV (reference sequence). This CDR3 spans 13 amino acids. Here the CDR3 DNA reads TGTGCCAGCAGTCCCACATCCGGATCACCCCTCCACTTT. Translation: CASSPTSGSPLHF.

The chain recombines TRBV28 with TRBJ2-6, with D perhaps TRBD1 (6 bases). Germline-derived CDR1 and CDR2 are MDHEN and SYDVKM. This CDR3 spans 16 amino acids. With 5 bases removed from V and 1 base from J, the gap between germline ends came to 12 bases. CDR3 amino acids: CASSHHRESGANVLTF. CDR3 nucleotides: TGTGCCAGCAGTCACCACAGGGAATCTGGGGCCAACGTCCTGACTTTC. Full variable domain (rest looked up from reference TRBV28 and TRBJ2-6): DVKVTQSSRYLVKRTGEKVFLECVQDMDHENMFWYRQDPGLGLRLIYFSYDVKMKEKGDIPEGYSVSREKKERFSLILESASTNQTSMYLCASSHHRESGANVLTFGAGSRLTVL.

A single count supports this clone. The J gene is TRBJ1-4, the V gene TRBV28; unclear D gene. V lost 1 base, J lost 7 bases, and 16 bases lay in between. Germline-derived CDR1 and CDR2 are MDHEN and SYDVKM. CDR3 length: 16 residues. The CDR3 sequence: CASSLLGSYLAEKLFF. The DNA of the CDR3 is TGTGCCAGCAGTTTATTAGGCAGCTATTTAGCTGAAAAACTGTTTTTT. The full variable domain, in which reference TRBV28 and TRBJ1-4 provide the parts outside the CDR3, is DVKVTQSSRYLVKRTGEKVFLECVQDMDHENMFWYRQDPGLGLRLIYFSYDVKMKEKGDIPEGYSVSREKKERFSLILESASTNQTSMYLCASSLLGSYLAEKLFFGSGTQLSVL.

The V and J genes are TRBV28 and TRBJ2-7; TRBD2 might be the D (6 bases). Trimming left V 4 bases short and J 2 bases short, with 12 bases between. CDR1 and CDR2 from the germline V gene are MDHEN and SYDVKM. The CDR3 contains 14 residues. The CDR3 DNA reads as TGTGCCAGCAGTTCCGGGACTCACCCCTACGAGCAGTACTTC. It codes for CASSSGTHPYEQYF. Drawing the rest from reference TRBV28 and TRBJ2-7, the complete variable domain is DVKVTQSSRYLVKRTGEKVFLECVQDMDHENMFWYRQDPGLGLRLIYFSYDVKMKEKGDIPEGYSVSREKKERFSLILESASTNQTSMYLCASSSGTHPYEQYFGPGTRLTVT.

This clone was counted a few times. In the same sample, other DNA sequences code for this CDR3. The rearrangement links TRBV27 to TRBJ2-7, with no clear D. With 2 bases removed from V and 1 base from J, the gap between germline ends came to 6 bases. There are 13 residues in the CDR3. CDR1 and CDR2 from the germline V gene are MNHEY and SMNVEV (reference sequence). CDR3 residues: CASSLVGSYEQYF. The CDR3 DNA sequence: TGTGCCAGCAGTTTAGTGGGGTCCTACGAGCAGTACTTC.

The chain has TRBV29-1 and TRBJ2-7; maybe TRBD2 (5 bases). CDR1 is SQVTM, CDR2 ANQGSEA, per germline. There are 15 residues in the CDR3. The V end was cut by 7 bases, the J end by 0 bases, with 19 bases between. The DNA of the CDR3 is TGCAGCGCCCTATACTGGGAGAATCTCTCCTACGAGCAGTACTTC. It codes for CSALYWENLSYEQYF.

The chain uses TRBV30 and TRBJ1-4, with D unclear. The germline V gene has CDR1 GTSNPN and CDR2 SVGIG (reference sequence). Trimming cost V 0 bases and J 14 bases, with 19 bases left between them. This CDR3 region has 14 residues. The CDR3 DNA sequence: TGTGCCTGGAGTGTAAGAAGGGTCCCCTCCCGTCTGTTTTTT. Its translation: CAWSVRRVPSRLFF.

The chain uses TRBV19 and TRBJ2-7; TRBD1 matches 7 bases. V dropped 8 bases and J dropped 3; count of bases not matched to a gene: 10. The CDR3 is 14 amino acids. Looked up from germline, CDR1 is LNHDA and CDR2 is SQIVND (reference sequence). DNA of the CDR3: TGTGCCAGTTCCTACAGGGGTAGTAACTACGAGCAGTACTTC. Protein: CASSYRGSNYEQYF.

V is TRBV29-1 and J is TRBJ2-1; 12 bases map to TRBD2. Germline CDR1 is SQVTM and CDR2 is ANQGSEA. With V trimmed by 4 bases and J by 4 bases, 5 bases remained unmatched. CDR3 length equals 15 residues. This CDR3 reads CSVGLGLAGYNEQFF. The CDR3 DNA reads TGCAGCGTTGGACTCGGACTAGCGGGATACAATGAGCAGTTCTTC.

The chain has TRBV30 and TRBJ1-5, with 7 bases lining up with TRBD1. Trimming took 2 bases from V and 3 from J; bases not matched to a gene: 10. Per germline, CDR1 GTSNPN and CDR2 SVGIG (reference sequence). This CDR3 region has 16 residues. The CDR3 DNA follows: TGTGCCTGGAGTACGGGGGGACAGCCTTACAATCAGCCCCAGCATTTT. Residues: CAWSTGGQPYNQPQHF.

The chain uses TRBV18 and TRBJ2-6; perhaps TRBD1 as D (6 bases). This CDR3 has 14 amino acids. Germline V CDR1 and CDR2: KGHSH, LQKENI. Trimming stripped 3 bases from V and 6 bases from J, with 9 bases between. The CDR3: CASSPNREANVLTF. The CDR3 DNA is TGTGCCAGCTCACCTAACAGGGAGGCCAACGTCCTGACTTTC.

The rearrangement joins TRBV4-2 to TRBJ1-2; D gene unclear. CDR1 LGHNA and CDR2 YNFKEQ come from the germline V gene. V lost 0 bases and J lost 4, with 12 bases in between. This CDR3 has 15 residues. The CDR3 DNA sequence: TGTGCCAGCAGCCAAGAGCCAGGAACCTCCTATGGCTACACCTTC. Translating gives CASSQEPGTSYGYTF.

The chain combines TRBV27 with TRBJ2-1; D not certain. Trimming took 8 bases from V and 7 from J, leaving 9 bases between them. The CDR3 sequence is 11 residues long. CDR1 MNHEY and CDR2 SMNVEV come from the germline V gene (reference sequence). The CDR3 sequence: CASSTLNEQFF. The CDR3 coding sequence is TGTGCCAGCTCGACCCTAAATGAGCAGTTCTTC.

The chain has TRBV9 and TRBJ2-3; D is undetermined. Germline V lookup: CDR1 SGDLS, CDR2 YYNGEE. With 0 bases removed from V and 2 bases from J, the gap between germline ends came to 10 bases. CDR3 length: 15 amino acids. CDR3 protein: CASSVGKWTTDTQYF. CDR3 coding DNA: TGTGCCAGCAGCGTAGGGAAGTGGACCACAGATACGCAGTATTTT.

The count of this clone is one. The rearrangement links TRBV6-5 to TRBJ2-1; TRBD1 matches 7 bases. The CDR3 spans 14 residues. V was pared by 6 bases and J by 4 bases, with 6 bases of the junction left unmatched. Germline V CDR1 and CDR2: MNHEY, SVGAGI. The chain's CDR3 is CASRRQGSYNEQFF. CDR3 nucleotides: TGTGCCAGCAGAAGACAGGGCTCGTACAATGAGCAGTTCTTC.

The gene calls are TRBV4-1 and TRBJ2-5; no clear D. CDR1 is MGHRA and CDR2 is YSYEKL in the germline V gene. The CDR3 extends over 17 amino acids. Trimming removed 0 bases at V and 1 base at J, with 15 bases between. CDR3 bases: TGCGCCAGCAGCCAAGATTACGTCCGACAACCCCAAGAGACCCAGTACTTC. It yields the protein CASSQDYVRQPQETQYF.

The chain has TRBV10-3 and TRBJ2-1, with 9 positions matching TRBD2. The germline gives CDR1 ENHRY, CDR2 SYGVKD. The CDR3 runs 16 residues. V was pared by 0 bases and J by 2 bases, with 2 bases of the junction left unmatched. The chain's CDR3 is CAISESSGSPYNEQFF. The CDR3 DNA sequence: TGTGCCATCAGTGAGTCTAGCGGGAGTCCCTACAATGAGCAGTTCTTC.

The CDR3 sequence is CASGTPLDRRETQYF. The CDR3, as DNA: TGTGCCAGCGGAACCCCTCTAGACCGTAGGGAGACCCAGTACTTC. V usage is TRBV28 and J usage is TRBJ2-5; D uncertain. Germline-derived CDR1 and CDR2 are MDHEN and SYDVKM. The ends were cut back, 8 bases at V and 5 bases at J, with 21 bases in the middle. This CDR3 region has 15 residues.